Presented here are 29 T cell receptor beta chains from one specimen sequenced in a study of brain T cells in children with intractable seizures. Measured with immunoSEQ multiplex PCR; TCRdb has only the in-frame clones, and not every one. The repertoire includes 340,000 or so clones, 93% of them detected once, and 5% to 7% sits in the top ten. The time point denotes: blood from clinic visit 5 months post-surgery; TSC patient then seizure free. The sequenced sample was peripheral blood, obtained roughly 5 months after surgery. Receptors were obtained from a boy younger than two with tuberous sclerosis and intractable seizures.

The rearrangement uses TRBV5-1 and TRBJ1-3; D is perhaps TRBD1 (6 bases). CDR1 SGHRS and CDR2 YFSETQ come from the germline V gene. Trimming took 1 base from V and 2 from J, leaving 10 bases between them. There are 15 residues in the CDR3. The CDR3 loop is CASSLSQGTGNTIYF. In DNA, the CDR3 is TGCGCCAGCAGCTTGTCTCAGGGGACTGGAAACACCATATATTTT.

The chain combines TRBV3-1 (or the pseudogene TRBV3-2) with TRBJ1-2, with TRBD1 as a possible D gene (5 bases). Germline-derived CDR1 and CDR2 are LGHDT and YNNKEL (reference sequence). The CDR3 sequence is 14 residues long. Between the trimmed V and J ends, which lost 0 bases and 2 bases, there was a span of 7 bases. As DNA, the CDR3 is TGTGCCAGCAGCCAAGAGGGGCGAAACTATGGCTACACCTTC. Translation: CASSQEGRNYGYTF.

The chain combines TRBV28 with TRBJ1-5; TRBD1 matches at 7 bases. Germline V gives CDR1 MDHEN, CDR2 SYDVKM. CDR3 length equals 15 residues. The ends lost 1 base at V and 4 bases at J; junction bases unmatched: 4. This CDR3 reads CASSLSGTVNQPQHF. The CDR3, as DNA: TGTGCCAGCAGTTTATCGGGGACAGTTAATCAGCCCCAGCATTTT.

The chain is built from TRBV27 and TRBJ2-3; D is ambiguous. The germline V gene encodes CDR1 MNHEY and CDR2 SMNVEV (reference sequence). Trimming took 4 bases from V and 3 from J, leaving 14 bases between them. CDR3 length equals 15 residues. The CDR3 reads CASSWAASGTDTQYF. CDR3 nucleotides: TGTGCCAGCAGTTGGGCGGCCAGTGGTACAGATACGCAGTATTTT.

The chain uses TRBV24-1 and TRBJ1-1; D gene unclear. Trimming took 6 bases from V and 1 from J, leaving 11 bases between them. Germline V gene lookup returns CDR1 KGHDR and CDR2 SFDVKD. The CDR3 length is 14 residues. The CDR3, as DNA: TGTGCCACCAGTCCGGGTGCAGGGAACACTGAAGCTTTCTTT. It specifies CATSPGAGNTEAFF.

The chain combines TRBV28 with TRBJ1-1, with D possibly TRBD1 on 5 matching bases. CDR3 length: 15 amino acids. Germline V gene sequence: CDR1 MDHEN, CDR2 SYDVKM. V lost 2 bases and J 4 bases, leaving 14 bases between the germline ends. In nucleotides, the CDR3 is TGTGCCAGCAGTTTAGGCGGGGGGGTTCCCACTGAAGCTTTCTTT. Its protein product is CASSLGGGVPTEAFF.

The chain combines TRBV3-1 (or the pseudogene TRBV3-2) with TRBJ2-1; 7 nucleotides align to TRBD2. The CDR3 loop spans 16 amino acids. In germline, CDR1 is LGHDT, CDR2 YNNKEL (reference sequence). The V and J ends lost 4 bases and 5 bases, in that order; junction bases with no gene match: 11. DNA of the CDR3: TGTGCCAGCAGCCCGACGGCGCGGGGGAACCACAATGAGCAGTTCTTC. This sequence encodes CASSPTARGNHNEQFF.

CDR3 bases: TGTGCCAGCAGTTCGGGGGGGGGTACCTATGGCTACACCTTC. This codes for CASSSGGGTYGYTF. This sequence joins TRBV27 and TRBJ1-2, with D maybe TRBD1 (5 bases). The V gene's germline CDR1 is MNHEY and CDR2 SMNVEV (reference sequence). Between the trimmed V and J ends, which lost 4 bases and 4 bases, there was a span of 13 bases. This CDR3 region has 14 residues.

This rearrangement joins TRBV7-2 to TRBJ2-2, with 10 bases matching TRBD1. V gave up 1 base and J gave up 5 bases; unmatched junction bases: 7. This CDR3 spans 17 amino acids. Germline V CDR1 and CDR2: SGHTA, FQGNSA. CDR3 sequence: CASSLGPWDRGTGELFF. In nucleotides, the CDR3 is TGTGCCAGCAGCTTAGGACCTTGGGACAGGGGAACCGGGGAGCTGTTTTTT. The whole variable domain, filled in from reference TRBV7-2 and TRBJ2-2, reads GAGVSQSPSNKVTEKGKDVELRCDPISGHTALYWYRQSLGQGLEFLIYFQGNSAPDKSGLPSDRFSAERTGGSVSTLTIQRTQQEDSAVYLCASSLGPWDRGTGELFFGEGSRLTVL.

The chain recombines TRBV19 with TRBJ1-5; D gene uncertain. The CDR3 is 13 residues long. Germline CDR1 reads LNHDA; CDR2 reads SQIVND (reference sequence). V lost 4 bases to trimming and J lost 4 bases, with 8 bases between them. CDR3 DNA sequence: TGTGCCAGTAGTAGACCGCCGAATCAGCCCCAGCATTTT. Its translation: CASSRPPNQPQHF.

This chain joins TRBV18 and TRBJ2-7; D might be TRBD1 or TRBD2, each matching 5 bases. V was cut by 3 bases and J by 6 bases, with 9 bases left in between. Per the germline V gene, CDR1 is KGHSH and CDR2 is LQKENI. The CDR3 contains 12 residues. The CDR3 loop is CASSPGPGEQYF. Here the CDR3 DNA reads TGTGCCAGCTCACCGGGACCTGGCGAGCAGTACTTC. The variable domain in full, with the rest retrieved from reference TRBV18 and TRBJ2-7, is NAGVMQNPRHLVRRRGQEARLRCSPMKGHSHVYWYRQLPEEGLKFMVYLQKENIIDESGMPKERFSAEFPKEGPSILRIQQVVRGDSAAYFCASSPGPGEQYFGPGTRLTVT.

This chain uses TRBV5-1 with TRBJ2-7, with D perhaps matching TRBD2 (5 bases). Trimming removed 2 bases at V and 2 bases at J, with 11 bases between. Germline-derived CDR1 and CDR2 are SGHRS and YFSETQ. This CDR3 contains 14 residues. CDR3 protein: CASSFSSGTYEQYF. Written as DNA, the CDR3 is TGCGCCAGCAGCTTCAGTTCGGGGACCTACGAGCAGTACTTC.

The chain recombines TRBV6-5 with TRBJ2-7; the match to TRBD2 covers 9 bases. The junction had 7 bases not matched to a gene; V was cut back by 5 bases and J by 2 bases. This CDR3 is built from 15 residues. Germline-derived CDR1 and CDR2 are MNHEY and SVGAGI. CDR3 loop: CASSLLAGGTYEQYF. In nucleotides, the CDR3 is TGTGCCAGCAGTCTGTTGGCGGGGGGGACCTACGAGCAGTACTTC.

J is TRBJ2-1 and V is TRBV2, with 8 bases that match TRBD2. J was trimmed by 1 base and V by 5 bases; bases with no gene match: 4. Per germline, CDR1 SNHLY and CDR2 FYNNEI. This CDR3 has 15 amino acids. CDR3 coding DNA: TGTGCCAGCAGTCTCCGGGAGGGGTCCTACAATGAGCAGTTCTTC. Protein product: CASSLREGSYNEQFF. Variable domain in full (rest from reference TRBV2 and TRBJ2-1): EPEVTQTPSHQVTQMGQEVILRCVPISNHLYFYWYRQILGQKVEFLVSFYNNEISEKSEIFDDQFSVERPDGSNFTLKIRSTKLEDSAMYFCASSLREGSYNEQFFGPGTRLTVL.

V is TRBV3-1 (or the pseudogene TRBV3-2) and J is TRBJ1-1; D uncertain. The V end was cut by 0 bases, the J end by 7 bases, with 9 bases between. CDR1 LGHDT and CDR2 YNNKEL come from the germline V gene (reference sequence). The length of the CDR3 is 13 residues. CDR3 sequence (DNA): TGTGCCAGCAGCCAAGATCCACTCGGTGAAGCTTTCTTT. It yields the protein CASSQDPLGEAFF.

The genes are TRBV4-1 and TRBJ2-7; D remains unclear. Germline values: CDR1 MGHRA, CDR2 YSYEKL. The CDR3 is made up of 13 amino acids. V lost 3 bases to trimming and J lost 1 base, with 7 bases between them. CDR3 region: CASSQGPSYEQYF. As DNA, the CDR3 is TGCGCCAGCAGCCAGGGTCCTTCCTACGAGCAGTACTTC.

The chain has TRBV7-8 and TRBJ2-4; no clear D. CDR3 length: 14 residues. Germline V lookup: CDR1 SGHVS, CDR2 FQNEAQ. V lost 1 base and J 4 bases, leaving 8 bases between the germline ends. CDR3 in amino acids: CASSLGSSKNIQYF. The CDR3 DNA follows: TGTGCCAGCAGCTTAGGCAGCAGTAAAAACATTCAGTACTTC.

The DNA for the CDR3 is TGTGCCAGCAGCCCTAGATCGAGGGGAAATGGGGAGCAGTACTTC. Amino acids: CASSPRSRGNGEQYF. The V and J genes are TRBV9 and TRBJ2-7; D may be TRBD1 or TRBD2 (5 bases each). Germline values: CDR1 SGDLS, CDR2 YYNGEE. Trimming pared 4 bases from V and 7 bases from J, leaving 21 bases between. This CDR3 contains 15 residues.

V and J are TRBV7-2 and TRBJ1-6; D is unclear. The germline V gene encodes CDR1 SGHTA and CDR2 FQGNSA. The CDR3 length is 13 residues. The germline V and J ends were trimmed by 1 base and 7 bases, with 5 bases remaining between them. CDR3 in amino acids: CASSLVQNSPLHF. The CDR3 nucleotides are TGTGCCAGCAGCTTAGTACAGAATTCACCCCTCCACTTT.

The J gene is TRBJ2-6, the V gene TRBV3-1 (or the pseudogene TRBV3-2); TRBD1 is a possible D gene (5 bases). Germline values: CDR1 LGHDT, CDR2 YNNKEL (reference sequence). Trimming took 6 bases from V and 2 from J, leaving 11 bases between them. CDR3 size: 15 residues. The CDR3 protein is CASRLRDTGANVLTF. The CDR3 DNA follows: TGTGCCAGCAGGCTCAGGGATACTGGGGCCAACGTCCTGACTTTC.

The V and J genes are TRBV19 and TRBJ2-7; 12 bases fit TRBD2. The germline V gene encodes CDR1 LNHDA and CDR2 SQIVND (reference sequence). V was clipped by 5 bases and J by 3 bases; unmatched bases: 2. CDR3 length equals 14 residues. The CDR3 reads CASSWTSGDYEQYF. CDR3 sequence (DNA): TGTGCCAGTAGTTGGACTAGCGGGGACTACGAGCAGTACTTC. Full variable domain (missing parts from reference TRBV19 and TRBJ2-7): DGGITQSPKYLFRKEGQNVTLSCEQNLNHDAMYWYRQDPGQGLRLIYYSQIVNDFQKGDIAEGYSVSREKKESFPLTVTSAQKNPTAFYLCASSWTSGDYEQYFGPGTRLTVT.

The rearrangement uses TRBV30 and TRBJ2-3, with TRBD1 as a possible D gene (6 bases). Germline V gives CDR1 GTSNPN, CDR2 SVGIG (reference sequence). The CDR3 runs 13 residues. V was pared by 4 bases and J by 10 bases, with 18 bases between. The CDR3 spells CAWKRGGVWAQYF. The CDR3 coding sequence is TGTGCCTGGAAAAGAGGGGGTGTTTGGGCGCAGTATTTT.

The chain carries TRBV5-4 and TRBJ1-1; D perhaps matches TRBD1 (5 bases). This CDR3 has 14 residues. CDR1 is SGHNT and CDR2 is YYREEE in the germline V gene (reference sequence). The V end was cut by 4 bases, the J end by 4 bases, with 14 bases between. CDR3 nucleotides: TGTGCCAGCAGCCAGGGCCCCCGGGCCACTGAAGCTTTCTTT. Its translation is CASSQGPRATEAFF. The full variable domain, rest sourced from reference TRBV5-4 and TRBJ1-1, is ETGVTQSPTHLIKTRGQQVTLRCSSQSGHNTVSWYQQALGQGPQFIFQYYREEENGRGNFPPRFSGLQFPNYSSELNVNALELDDSALYLCASSQGPRATEAFFGQGTRLTVV.

Only one count was recorded for this clone. The CDR3 nucleotides read TGTGCCATCAGTGAGTCAAACACCATATATTTT. It yields the protein CAISESNTIYF. The chain carries TRBV10-3 and TRBJ1-3; D is uncertain. Germline values: CDR1 ENHRY, CDR2 SYGVKD. V lost 0 bases and J 6 bases, leaving 0 bases between the germline ends. The CDR3 contains 11 residues.

This chain links TRBV3-1 (or the pseudogene TRBV3-2) with TRBJ1-2, with D hard to call. The ends were cut back, 1 base at V and 8 bases at J, with 8 bases in the middle. The germline gives CDR1 LGHDT, CDR2 YNNKEL (reference sequence). The CDR3 loop spans 12 amino acids. The CDR3 is CASSQGAWGYTF. The CDR3, as DNA: TGTGCCAGCAGCCAAGGGGCTTGGGGCTACACCTTC.

The V gene is TRBV7-3, the J gene TRBJ2-3; D ambiguous. With 10 bases removed from V and 2 bases from J, the gap between germline ends came to 10 bases. CDR3 length: 12 amino acids. From germline, CDR1 is SGHTA and CDR2 FQGTGA. In DNA form, the CDR3 reads TGTGCCAAAAGGCATCCCACAGATACGCAGTATTTT. Translation gives CAKRHPTDTQYF.

This clone showed up just a few times. The identical CDR3 is also encoded by other nucleotide sequences in the sample. V usage is TRBV6-5 and J usage is TRBJ2-6; D call uncertain. This CDR3 is 15 amino acids long. Per the germline V gene, CDR1 is MNHEY and CDR2 is SVGAGI. V lost 0 bases and J lost 0, with 3 bases in between. CDR3 sequence (DNA): TGTGCCAGCAGTTACTCGAGCTCTGGGGCCAACGTCCTGACTTTC. As protein: CASSYSSSGANVLTF.

The chain joins TRBV27 to TRBJ2-5, with 7 bases identical to TRBD2. The V gene end was trimmed by 1 base and the J gene end by 3 bases; junction bases not matched to a gene: 5. Germline lookup yields CDR1 MNHEY and CDR2 SMNVEV (reference sequence). The CDR3 is made up of 15 amino acids. The CDR3 DNA sequence: TGTGCCAGCAGTTTATGGGGCGGGAGAGAAGAGACCCAGTACTTC. This gives the protein CASSLWGGREETQYF.

Only one count was recorded for this clone. The chain employs TRBV6-6 and TRBJ1-1; D may be TRBD1 (6 bases). V gave up 5 bases and J gave up 4 bases, with 14 bases separating them. Germline values: CDR1 MNHNY, CDR2 SVGAGI (reference sequence). This CDR3 contains 14 residues. The CDR3 sequence: CASSASGTPTEAFF. The DNA for the CDR3 is TGTGCCAGCAGTGCATCCGGGACACCCACTGAAGCTTTCTTT.